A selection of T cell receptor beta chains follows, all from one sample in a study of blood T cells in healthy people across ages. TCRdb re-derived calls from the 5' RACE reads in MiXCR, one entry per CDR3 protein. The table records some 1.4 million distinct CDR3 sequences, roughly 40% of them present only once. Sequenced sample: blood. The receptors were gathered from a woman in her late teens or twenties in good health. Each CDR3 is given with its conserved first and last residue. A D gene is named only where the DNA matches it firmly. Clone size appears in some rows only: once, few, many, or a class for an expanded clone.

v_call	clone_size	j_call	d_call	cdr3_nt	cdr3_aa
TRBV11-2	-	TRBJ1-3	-	TGTGCCAGCAGCTCAGGAGTTGGAAACACCATATATTTT	CASSSGVGNTIYF
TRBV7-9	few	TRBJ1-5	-	TGTGCCAGCAGCCTAGGGGCCACGGATCTCGGGCCCCAGCATTTT	CASSLGATDLGPQHF
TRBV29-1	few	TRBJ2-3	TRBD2	TGCAGCGTTGAGCTAGCGGGAGTGACTTATACGCAGTATTTT	CSVELAGVTYTQYF
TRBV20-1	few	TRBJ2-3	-	TGCAGTGCCCTATCCGGCTATCGGGGGGCCACAGATACGCAGTATTTT	CSALSGYRGATDTQYF
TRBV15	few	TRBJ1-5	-	TGTGCCACCAGCACCCGTTCAAGAAAGAATCAGCCCCAGCATTTT	CATSTRSRKNQPQHF
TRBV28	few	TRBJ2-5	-	TGTGCCAGCACTTATACCAGGACCTCCCAAGAGACCCAGTACTTC	CASTYTRTSQETQYF
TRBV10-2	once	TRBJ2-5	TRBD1	TGCGCCAGCAGTGAGGCGTTGGGGACAGGTATACAAGAGACCCAGTACTTC	CASSEALGTGIQETQYF
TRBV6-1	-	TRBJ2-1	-	TGTGCCAGCATCACTTTGGGGCGGGGCCTTAACGGTGAGCAGTTCTTC	CASITLGRGLNGEQFF
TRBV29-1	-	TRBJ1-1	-	TGCAGCGTCCGTCACGACAGGTCGACTGAAGCTTTCTTT	CSVRHDRSTEAFF
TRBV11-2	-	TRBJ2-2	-	TGTGCCAGCAGCTTCCGGAGCACTTACACCGGGGAGCTGTTTTTT	CASSFRSTYTGELFF
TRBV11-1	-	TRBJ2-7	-	TGTGCCAGCAGCTTCCCTCGAGGCGGGGTATGGGGTATCCGGCGCTCCTACGAGCAGTACTTC	CASSFPRGGVWGIRRSYEQYF
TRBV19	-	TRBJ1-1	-	TGTGCCAGTAGTAGGGCCGGGAACACTGAAGCTTTCTTT	CASSRAGNTEAFF
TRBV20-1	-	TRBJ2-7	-	TGCAGTGCTAGAGACCCTCGGGGGTCTGCCGCCTACGAGCAGTACTTC	CSARDPRGSAAYEQYF